This TCR beta chain was found in a study of blood T cell repertoires in COVID-19. Across the whole study: The origin of the acute and convalescent COVID-19 samples was the United States, Italy and Spain. In each case, the material was cDNA or gDNA derived from T cells, B-cell-depleted T cells, or PBMCs.

How the authors handled the data: The authors estimated nucleated cell counts from reference gene primer amplification. Using immunoSEQ multiplex PCR, the repertoire was profiled, and TCRdb retains in-frame clones only, with some absent. From that table come the V and J calls and clone size; the DNA was used to work out D and trimming. Counted here are tens of thousands of clones, roughly 85% occurring once; the ten biggest clones make up more than 25%. CDR1 and CDR2 (germline): LNHDA, SQIVND (reference sequence). The CDR3 runs to 17 residues. V shed 6 bases and J 2 bases; nucleotides not matched to a gene: 12.

Sequencing was carried out using peripheral blood. The J gene is TRBJ1-5, the V gene TRBV19; the match to TRBD1 covers 8 bases. The TCR originated in a human donor in a cohort sampled during active COVID-19. DNA of the CDR3: TGTGCCAGTAGCCCACGGACAGGGAACATCGGCAATCAGCCCCAGCATTTT. Translating gives CASSPRTGNIGNQPQHF.